The present T cell receptor beta chain was sequenced within a study of blood T cell repertoires in COVID-19. Produced via immunoSEQ multiplex PCR; TCRdb's table is partial and in-frame only. In the table there are some 220,000 clones, about 85% of which are singletons. The clonotype originates from a woman between 18 and 29 years old who had recovered from COVID-19. Sequencing was done on a sample of peripheral blood.

The CDR3 loop reads CATIAGSYNEQFF. CDR3 nucleotides: TGTGCCACAATAGCGGGGAGCTACAATGAGCAGTTCTTC. This chain joins TRBV27 and TRBJ2-1, with TRBD2 matching 8 bases. The ends lost 10 bases at V and 3 bases at J; junction bases unmatched: 5. This CDR3 region has 13 residues. Germline V lookup: CDR1 MNHEY, CDR2 SMNVEV (reference sequence).